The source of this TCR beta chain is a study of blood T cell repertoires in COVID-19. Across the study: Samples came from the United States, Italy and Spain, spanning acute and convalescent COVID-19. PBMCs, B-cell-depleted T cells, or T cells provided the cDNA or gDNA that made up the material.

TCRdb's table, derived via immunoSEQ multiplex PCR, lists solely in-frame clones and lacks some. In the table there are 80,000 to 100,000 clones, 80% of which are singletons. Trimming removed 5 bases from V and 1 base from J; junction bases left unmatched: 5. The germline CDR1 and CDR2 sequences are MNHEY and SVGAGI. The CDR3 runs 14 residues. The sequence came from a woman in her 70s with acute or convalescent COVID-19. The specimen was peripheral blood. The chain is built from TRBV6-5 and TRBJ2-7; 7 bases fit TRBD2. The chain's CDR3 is CASSPTSRSYEQYF. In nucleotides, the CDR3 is TGTGCCAGCAGTCCGACTAGCCGATCCTACGAGCAGTACTTC.